A selection of T cell receptor beta chains follows, all from one sample in a study of blood T cell repertoires in COVID-19. Generated by immunoSEQ multiplex PCR, the TCRdb table keeps only in-frame clones and is missing some. The repertoire holds a few hundred thousand clones, with over 65% as singletons. Sequencing was done on a sample of peripheral blood. All receptors derive from a man between 60 and 75 years old who had recovered from COVID-19. The CDR3 runs from the conserved cysteine through the conserved F or W. The order of the fields is V gene, clone size, D gene, J gene, CDR3 DNA, CDR3 protein. The D gene is left open where the match is weak. Clone size appears in some rows only: once, few, many, or a class for an expanded clone.

V gene: TRBV7-2
clone size: NA
D gene: TRBD1
J gene: TRBJ2-7
CDR3 DNA: TGTGCCAGCAGCTCACCGGGACAGGGGGGTTACGAGCAGTACTTC
CDR3 protein: CASSSPGQGGYEQYF

V gene: TRBV29-1
clone size: NA
D gene: NA
J gene: TRBJ1-1
CDR3 DNA: TGCAGCGTTGCTAACCGGGGGTTAACAGGTATCACTGAAGCTTTCTTT
CDR3 protein: CSVANRGLTGITEAFF

V gene: TRBV19
clone size: NA
D gene: NA
J gene: TRBJ2-2
CDR3 DNA: TGTGCCAGTAGTACCCGCAGACGGGGGAACACCGGGGAGCTGTTTTTT
CDR3 protein: CASSTRRRGNTGELFF

V gene: TRBV11-2
clone size: NA
D gene: NA
J gene: TRBJ1-1
CDR3 DNA: TGTGCCAGCAGCTTCGGGAACACTGAAGCTTTCTTT
CDR3 protein: CASSFGNTEAFF

V gene: TRBV5-1
clone size: NA
D gene: NA
J gene: TRBJ2-7
CDR3 DNA: TGCGCCAGCAGCTTAAGGACGGGGACCTACGAGCAGTACTTC
CDR3 protein: CASSLRTGTYEQYF

V gene: TRBV2
clone size: NA
D gene: TRBD2
J gene: TRBJ2-7
CDR3 DNA: TGTGCCAGCAGTGACGGGAGGCCCGTCTCCTACGAGCAGTACTTC
CDR3 protein: CASSDGRPVSYEQYF

V gene: TRBV7-6
clone size: NA
D gene: NA
J gene: TRBJ2-2
CDR3 DNA: TGTGCCAGCAGCCCCAGGAGGCCGAACACCGGGGAGCTGTTTTTT
CDR3 protein: CASSPRRPNTGELFF

V gene: TRBV29-1
clone size: NA
D gene: TRBD1
J gene: TRBJ2-7
CDR3 DNA: TGCAGCGTTAACCTTGGGACAGGTCCCTACGAGCAGTACTTC
CDR3 protein: CSVNLGTGPYEQYF

V gene: TRBV5-1
clone size: NA
D gene: NA
J gene: TRBJ2-1
CDR3 DNA: TGCGCCAGCAGCTTGCAGGGGGGAGACAATGAGCAGTTCTTC
CDR3 protein: CASSLQGGDNEQFF

V gene: TRBV14
clone size: NA
D gene: TRBD1
J gene: TRBJ2-7
CDR3 DNA: TGTGCCAGCAGCCACTACAGGGGGCACGAGCAGTACTTC
CDR3 protein: CASSHYRGHEQYF

V gene: TRBV28
clone size: few
D gene: TRBD1
J gene: TRBJ1-3
CDR3 DNA: TGTGCCAGCAGTCCAGGGGGTCCCTCTGGAAACACCATATATTTT
CDR3 protein: CASSPGGPSGNTIYF

V gene: TRBV4-1
clone size: NA
D gene: NA
J gene: TRBJ2-1
CDR3 DNA: TGCGCCAGCAGCCACGGGACTGACTACTCCTACAATGAGCAGTTCTTC
CDR3 protein: CASSHGTDYSYNEQFF

V gene: TRBV6-5
clone size: few
D gene: NA
J gene: TRBJ1-1
CDR3 DNA: TGTGCCAGCAGCCTGACTAGGGGGAACACTGAAGCTTTCTTT
CDR3 protein: CASSLTRGNTEAFF

V gene: TRBV6-2/TRBV6-3
clone size: NA
D gene: NA
J gene: TRBJ2-5
CDR3 DNA: TGTGCCAGCAGTAAACTAGGGGGGACCCAGTACTTC
CDR3 protein: CASSKLGGTQYF

V gene: TRBV10-2
clone size: NA
D gene: TRBD2
J gene: TRBJ2-2
CDR3 DNA: TGCGCCAGCACGGGAGGGAAAGTGAACACCGGGGAGCTGTTTTTT
CDR3 protein: CASTGGKVNTGELFF

V gene: TRBV9
clone size: once
D gene: TRBD2
J gene: TRBJ2-5
CDR3 DNA: TGTGCCAGCTCCGTAGCGGGAGGTGGCGAGACCCAGTACTTC
CDR3 protein: CASSVAGGGETQYF

V gene: TRBV24-1
clone size: NA
D gene: TRBD1
J gene: TRBJ2-5
CDR3 DNA: TGTGCCACCAGTGACAGGGGGCCGGGGGAGACCCAGTACTTC
CDR3 protein: CATSDRGPGETQYF

V gene: TRBV6-5
clone size: NA
D gene: NA
J gene: TRBJ2-1
CDR3 DNA: TGTGCCAGCAGGAAGGGGTCACTAGCTCTCAATGAGCAGTTCTTC
CDR3 protein: CASRKGSLALNEQFF

V gene: TRBV25-1
clone size: NA
D gene: NA
J gene: TRBJ1-5
CDR3 DNA: TGTGCCAGCAGTGCGGGGCAGGGGAGTCAGCCCCAGCATTTT
CDR3 protein: CASSAGQGSQPQHF

V gene: TRBV28
clone size: many
D gene: NA
J gene: TRBJ2-3
CDR3 DNA: TGTGCCAGCAGTTTCCTATCAGGGACAGATACGCAGTATTTT
CDR3 protein: CASSFLSGTDTQYF

V gene: TRBV7-9
clone size: many
D gene: NA
J gene: TRBJ2-5
CDR3 DNA: TGTGCCAGCAGCTACAACCGGGACAACCAAGAGACCCAGTACTTC
CDR3 protein: CASSYNRDNQETQYF

V gene: TRBV18
clone size: NA
D gene: NA
J gene: TRBJ1-5
CDR3 DNA: TGTGCCAGCTCGGAAGGTGGGGCGAGTCAGCCCCAGCATTTT
CDR3 protein: CASSEGGASQPQHF

V gene: TRBV19
clone size: NA
D gene: NA
J gene: TRBJ2-1
CDR3 DNA: TGTGCCAGTAGGGCACAGTCGACCTCGTACAATGAGCAGTTCTTC
CDR3 protein: CASRAQSTSYNEQFF

V gene: TRBV24-1
clone size: NA
D gene: NA
J gene: TRBJ2-2
CDR3 DNA: TGTGCCACGCTGGACAGAACCCTTCTCATAAAAACCGGGGAGCTGTTTTTT
CDR3 protein: CATLDRTLLIKTGELFF

V gene: TRBV6-5
clone size: NA
D gene: TRBD1
J gene: TRBJ1-2
CDR3 DNA: TGTGCCAGTTTGGGACAGGGGGCGGGGAACTATGGCTACACCTTC
CDR3 protein: CASLGQGAGNYGYTF

V gene: TRBV18
clone size: many
D gene: TRBD1
J gene: TRBJ1-5
CDR3 DNA: TGTGCCAGCTCATTGGCGGACAGGGGGAATCAGCCCCAGCATTTT
CDR3 protein: CASSLADRGNQPQHF

V gene: TRBV18
clone size: NA
D gene: TRBD2
J gene: TRBJ2-1
CDR3 DNA: TGTGCCAGCTCACCCTCTGGACTAGCGGGAAACAATGAGCAGTTCTTC
CDR3 protein: CASSPSGLAGNNEQFF

V gene: TRBV9
clone size: NA
D gene: TRBD2
J gene: TRBJ2-1
CDR3 DNA: TGTGCCAGCAGCGAACTAGCGGGATCCTACAATGAGCAGTTCTTC
CDR3 protein: CASSELAGSYNEQFF

V gene: TRBV19
clone size: NA
D gene: NA
J gene: TRBJ1-5
CDR3 DNA: TGTGCCAGTAGTATCGTCGGCGAGGGCAATCAGCCCCAGCATTTT
CDR3 protein: CASSIVGEGNQPQHF

V gene: TRBV6-4
clone size: NA
D gene: NA
J gene: TRBJ1-5
CDR3 DNA: TGTGCCAGCAGTGGTAGGCAGGAGAAAGGGGGCAATCAGCCCCAGCATTTT
CDR3 protein: CASSGRQEKGGNQPQHF

V gene: TRBV2
clone size: NA
D gene: TRBD1
J gene: TRBJ1-4
CDR3 DNA: TGTGCCAGCAGTGAGGGCCTGGACAGGTTTAATGAAAAACTGTTTTTT
CDR3 protein: CASSEGLDRFNEKLFF

V gene: TRBV5-1
clone size: NA
D gene: NA
J gene: TRBJ2-3
CDR3 DNA: TGCGCCAGCAGCTTGTTGACGGGAACAGATACGCAGTATTTT
CDR3 protein: CASSLLTGTDTQYF

V gene: TRBV10-3
clone size: once
D gene: TRBD1
J gene: TRBJ2-2
CDR3 DNA: TGTGCCATCAGTGGGACAGGGGGTTCTACCGGGGAGCTGTTTTTT
CDR3 protein: CAISGTGGSTGELFF